This TCR beta chain originates from a study of T cell clonotyping in hematopoietic cell transplantation. Method: immunoSEQ multiplex PCR; TCRdb's copy keeps in-frame clones and lacks some. In the table there are approximately 50,000 clones, about nine tenths of which are singletons. Study-level points and caveats: Recipient TCR diversity dropped after transplant; expanded clonotypes rose from day 30 to 180. Broader posttransplant TCR repertoire diversity was predicted by graft donor and pretransplant recipient Inverse Simpson Index values. Few recipient clonotypes overlapped donors; over 95% were de novo at given depth.

Specified time point: recipient sample about 28 days before transplant, after cytoreduction. V gave up 7 bases and J gave up 5 bases, with 13 bases separating them. Germline CDR1 MGHDK, CDR2 SYGVNS. The CDR3 runs 13 residues. Worth noting for this clone: What it recognizes is unknown.

The origin of this receptor is a man between 60 and 75 years old with biphenotypic leukemia. Some clones in this sample may be carry-over from other donors' samples. This chain links TRBV25-1 with TRBJ2-3, with D possibly being TRBD2 (5 bases). The input for sequencing was peripheral blood mononuclear cells, taken before stem cell transplant. Here the CDR3 DNA reads TGTGCCAGCAAGCCGGCGGCGGGAGATACGCAGTATTTT. Protein product: CASKPAAGDTQYF.